Below are 29 T cell receptor beta chains sequenced from a single sample in a study of T cell repertoires in cytomegalovirus infection. TCRdb reanalysed the reads using MiXCR and keeps one entry per CDR3 protein. Of about 740,000 distinct CDR3 sequences in the sample, approximately 40% were seen once. Source material: PBMCs. These receptor sequences come from a human donor in good health (CMV status not recorded). Some clones in this sample may be carry-over from other donors' samples.

V usage is TRBV6-2 or TRBV6-3 and J usage is TRBJ1-1, with D hard to call. Germline CDR1 and CDR2: MNHEY and SVGEGT. This CDR3 region has 14 residues. V lost 2 bases, J lost 5 bases, and 12 bases lay in between. CDR3 sequence: CASSYEDFYTEAFF. CDR3 bases: TGTGCCAGCAGTTACGAGGATTTTTATACTGAAGCTTTCTTT.

The chain links TRBV28 to TRBJ2-1; D remains unclear. V was clipped by 6 bases and J by 5 bases, with 8 bases between them. Per the germline V gene, CDR1 is MDHEN and CDR2 is SYDVKM. The CDR3 loop spans 12 amino acids. The CDR3 sequence: CASRLNDNEQFF. The CDR3, as DNA: TGTGCCAGCAGACTTAACGACAATGAGCAGTTCTTC. Full variable domain (rest looked up from reference TRBV28 and TRBJ2-1): DVKVTQSSRYLVKRTGEKVFLECVQDMDHENMFWYRQDPGLGLRLIYFSYDVKMKEKGDIPEGYSVSREKKERFSLILESASTNQTSMYLCASRLNDNEQFFGPGTRLTVL.

The chain recombines TRBV7-2 with TRBJ2-5; D remains ambiguous. The CDR3 has 13 residues. The V end lost 2 bases, the J end lost 1 base, and 5 bases lay between the germline ends. Germline loops: CDR1 SGHTA, CDR2 FQGNSA. The CDR3 sequence is CASSLQSQETQYF. The CDR3 region has the DNA TGTGCCAGCAGCTTACAGAGCCAAGAGACCCAGTACTTC. The entire variable domain, with the rest obtained from reference TRBV7-2 and TRBJ2-5, is as follows: GAGVSQSPSNKVTEKGKDVELRCDPISGHTALYWYRQSLGQGLEFLIYFQGNSAPDKSGLPSDRFSAERTGGSVSTLTIQRTQQEDSAVYLCASSLQSQETQYFGPGTRLLVL.

This clonotype was seen a handful of times. The J gene is TRBJ2-7, the V gene TRBV11-2, with TRBD2 identical over 7 bases. This CDR3 contains 18 residues. Germline CDR1 is SGHAT and CDR2 is FQNNGV. V gave up 5 bases and J gave up 2 bases; unmatched junction bases: 18. The CDR3 DNA follows: TGTGCCAGCAGCCGACAGAGAGGCGGGGGATTGTCGGCCTACGAGCAGTACTTC. Encoded protein: CASSRQRGGGLSAYEQYF.

The chain recombines TRBV5-6 with TRBJ2-6; no clear D gene. Germline V gene sequence: CDR1 SGHDT, CDR2 YYEEEE. CDR3 length equals 16 residues. V was clipped by 4 bases and J by 0 bases, with 11 bases between them. CDR3 residues: CASSPRVSSGANVLTF. CDR3 nucleotides: TGTGCCAGCAGCCCCCGCGTGAGCTCTGGGGCCAACGTCCTGACTTTC.

This clonotype came up many times. The chain recombines TRBV6-1 with TRBJ1-5; D not certain. Trimming cost V 7 bases and J 2 bases, with 12 bases left between them. The CDR3 totals 14 residues. Germline loops: CDR1 MNHNS, CDR2 SASEGT. In DNA, the CDR3 is TGTGCCAGCACGGTAGGGTTTGGCAATCAGCCCCAGCATTTT. Its translation is CASTVGFGNQPQHF.

The J gene is TRBJ2-3, the V gene TRBV7-8, with a possible D match to TRBD1 (8 bases). The CDR3 has 16 residues. V was trimmed by 5 bases and J by 2 bases, leaving 17 bases between them. The germline CDR1 and CDR2 sequences are SGHVS and FQNEAQ. The CDR3 sequence is CASSPPDRDYTDTQYF. The CDR3 nucleotides are TGTGCCAGCAGCCCCCCGGACAGGGACTACACAGATACGCAGTATTTT.

The chain links TRBV12-3 or TRBV12-4 to TRBJ2-7, with a tentative D call TRBD1 (6 bases). V was clipped by 0 bases and J by 0 bases, with 9 bases between them. CDR3 size: 15 residues. CDR3 nucleotide sequence: TGTGCCAGCAGTTTAGCCGGGACATTCTCCTACGAGCAGTACTTC. Encoded protein: CASSLAGTFSYEQYF.

This clonotype has more than one count but fewer than ten. V usage is TRBV7-2 and J usage is TRBJ2-1; 11 nucleotides match TRBD2. The germline gives CDR1 SGHTA, CDR2 FQGNSA. Trimming removed 5 bases from V and 9 bases from J; junction bases left unmatched: 6. The CDR3 length is 14 residues. CDR3 protein: CASSGTSGSTEQFF. The CDR3 nucleotides read TGTGCCAGCAGCGGGACTAGCGGTTCCACTGAGCAGTTCTTC.

The V call is TRBV7-9, the J call TRBJ1-4, with a possible D match to TRBD1 (6 bases). In germline, CDR1 is SEHNR, CDR2 FQNEAQ (reference sequence). This CDR3 region has 15 residues. The ends were cut back, 6 bases at V and 3 bases at J, with 14 bases in the middle. The CDR3 sequence is CASSLNRVSNEKLFF. For the CDR3, the DNA is TGTGCCAGCAGTTTGAACAGGGTCTCTAATGAAAAACTGTTTTTT.

The chain has TRBV28 and TRBJ2-3; 9 nucleotides agree with TRBD1. The junction had 11 bases not matched to a gene; V was cut back by 5 bases and J by 2 bases. CDR1 is MDHEN and CDR2 is SYDVKM in the germline V gene. There are 17 residues in the CDR3. The CDR3 is CASSRVDRGRYTDTQYF. The CDR3 DNA is TGTGCCAGCAGTCGCGTGGACAGGGGACGATACACAGATACGCAGTATTTT.

This clonotype was observed at least ten times. The chain uses TRBV7-2 and TRBJ1-6; 9 nucleotides line up with TRBD1. The CDR3 spans 15 residues. Germline V gene lookup returns CDR1 SGHTA and CDR2 FQGNSA. V lost 4 bases, J lost 9 bases, and 7 bases stayed unmatched. CDR3 amino acids: CASSWGTGIGSPLHF. DNA for the CDR3: TGTGCCAGCAGCTGGGGGACAGGGATCGGTTCACCCCTCCACTTT.

In this sample, this clonotype turned up a few times. This rearrangement joins TRBV28 to TRBJ2-7, with TRBD1 matching 9 bases. The CDR3 is 14 amino acids. After removal of 6 bases from V and 3 bases from J, the junction contained 6 bases not matched to a gene. In germline, CDR1 is MDHEN, CDR2 SYDVKM. The CDR3 sequence: CASRPPGQGYEQYF. As DNA, the CDR3 is TGTGCCAGCAGACCCCCGGGACAGGGCTACGAGCAGTACTTC.

This clonotype has just a few counts. The chain has TRBV24-1 and TRBJ2-5, with TRBD2 as a possible D gene (5 bases). V lost 3 bases and J lost 2, with 15 bases in between. The CDR3 consists of 16 residues. Looked up from germline, CDR1 is KGHDR and CDR2 is SFDVKD. Here the CDR3 DNA reads TGTGCCACCAGTGATCCCACCCGGGGTTGGCAAGAGACCCAGTACTTC. Amino acid sequence: CATSDPTRGWQETQYF.

This clonotype occurred a few times. The chain recombines TRBV27 with TRBJ1-5, with D possibly TRBD1 on 5 matching bases. CDR3 length: 16 residues. CDR1 and CDR2 (germline): MNHEY, SMNVEV (reference sequence). The V and J ends lost 5 bases and 5 bases respectively, with 19 bases between them. CDR3 sequence reads: CASSPRVLWGDQPQHF. The CDR3 nucleotides read TGTGCCAGCAGTCCACGGGTTCTATGGGGGGATCAGCCCCAGCATTTT.

This clonotype was seen a few times. The J gene is TRBJ2-7, the V gene TRBV7-6; TRBD1 matches at 8 bases. The germline CDR1 and CDR2 sequences are SGHVS and FNYEAQ. The CDR3 spans 15 residues. Trimming at V came to 5 bases and at J to 4 bases, leaving 10 bases not matched to a gene. The CDR3 coding sequence is TGTGCCAGCAGCCAAAAGGCAGGGGGCGCGTACGAGCAGTACTTC. This translates into CASSQKAGGAYEQYF.

In this sample, this clonotype turned up a few times. V and J are TRBV4-1 and TRBJ1-1; 9 bases agree with TRBD1. Trimming removed 4 bases from V and 3 bases from J; junction bases left unmatched: 6. Germline assignment: CDR1 MGHRA and CDR2 YSYEKL. The CDR3 contains 15 residues. The CDR3 reads CASSPWTGDDTEAFF. In DNA form, the CDR3 reads TGCGCCAGCAGCCCTTGGACAGGGGACGACACTGAAGCTTTCTTT.

This clonotype was seen only a few times. The chain has TRBV6-1 and TRBJ2-1, with D perhaps matching TRBD2 (5 bases). Trimming left V 6 bases short and J 10 bases short, with 25 bases between. The CDR3 runs to 16 residues. CDR1 is MNHNS, CDR2 SASEGT, per germline. In DNA, the CDR3 is TGTGCCAGCAGCTCCACCCGGGGAACCACCATCAGGGAGCAGTTCTTC. It encodes CASSSTRGTTIREQFF.

The chain couples TRBV29-1 to TRBJ2-5; the match to TRBD1 covers 7 bases. This CDR3 comprises 11 residues. V lost 6 bases to trimming and J lost 3 bases; unmatched junction nucleotides: 1. Per germline, CDR1 SQVTM and CDR2 ANQGSEA. The CDR3: CSVGTEETQYF. For the CDR3, the DNA is TGCAGCGTCGGGACAGAAGAGACCCAGTACTTC.

This sequence joins TRBV7-9 and TRBJ2-3; D may be TRBD2 (6 bases). Per the germline V gene, CDR1 is SEHNR and CDR2 is FQNEAQ (reference sequence). Trimming removed 5 bases from V and 7 bases from J, with 19 bases in between. The CDR3 length is 15 residues. CDR3 DNA sequence: TGTGCCAGCAGCCCGCGGGGCAACCGCCGCCATACGCAGTATTTT. Translated, it gives CASSPRGNRRHTQYF.

This clonotype was seen ten or more times. The rearrangement links TRBV7-2 to TRBJ2-7; weak D call: TRBD2 (6 bases). This CDR3 is built from 16 residues. V was shortened by 2 bases and J by 2 bases, with 16 bases between the two germline ends. Germline lookup yields CDR1 SGHTA and CDR2 FQGNSA. CDR3 amino acids: CASSLISGTAPYEQYF. The CDR3 nucleotides are TGTGCCAGCAGCTTAATCTCCGGGACTGCTCCCTACGAGCAGTACTTC. The full variable domain, its missing parts supplied by reference TRBV7-2 and TRBJ2-7, is GAGVSQSPSNKVTEKGKDVELRCDPISGHTALYWYRQSLGQGLEFLIYFQGNSAPDKSGLPSDRFSAERTGGSVSTLTIQRTQQEDSAVYLCASSLISGTAPYEQYFGPGTRLTVT.

The J gene is TRBJ2-7, the V gene TRBV11-2; 10 bases map to TRBD1. The V gene's germline CDR1 is SGHAT and CDR2 FQNNGV. J gave up 2 bases and V 5 bases, and 6 bases lay outside the gene matches. The CDR3 runs 15 residues. CDR3: CASSRGQGSTYEQYF. The DNA of the CDR3 is TGTGCCAGCAGCCGGGGACAGGGGTCCACCTACGAGCAGTACTTC.

The genes are TRBV18 and TRBJ1-1; D is unresolved. This CDR3 spans 13 amino acids. Germline CDR1 and CDR2: KGHSH and LQKENI. V lost 4 bases and J lost 1, with 7 bases in between. The CDR3: CASSQNGNTEAFF. In DNA form, the CDR3 reads TGTGCCAGCTCACAAAACGGGAACACTGAAGCTTTCTTT.

In this sample, this clonotype turned up many times. The chain couples TRBV7-2 to TRBJ2-7; D is perhaps TRBD2 (5 bases). V lost 7 bases and J 1 base, leaving 20 bases between the germline ends. Germline lookup yields CDR1 SGHTA and CDR2 FQGNSA. The CDR3 totals 16 residues. The CDR3 region is CASTQRAGRLSYEQYF. The CDR3 region has the DNA TGTGCCAGCACCCAGAGGGCAGGCAGACTATCCTACGAGCAGTACTTC.

This clonotype was counted a single time. A much larger clone is a single base away; this may be a read error. The CDR3, as DNA: TGTGCCGGCAGCAAGGGACAGGGACGGCGGTCACCCCTCCACTTT. Translating gives CAGSKGQGRRSPLHF. The genes are TRBV7-2 and TRBJ1-6; the match to TRBD1 covers 9 bases. This CDR3 is 15 amino acids long. CDR1 and CDR2 from the germline V gene are SGHTA and FQGNSA.

This clonotype was counted a few times. V is TRBV5-4 and J is TRBJ2-2; 9 nucleotides align to TRBD1. With 4 bases clipped from V and 5 bases from J, the junction kept 9 bases outside the gene matches. CDR1 is SGHNT, CDR2 YYREEE, per germline (reference sequence). This CDR3 has 16 residues. The CDR3 reads CASSGGTGRKTGELFF. For the CDR3, the DNA is TGTGCCAGCAGCGGCGGGACAGGGAGAAAGACCGGGGAGCTGTTTTTT.

Notes on this clonotype: One end of the junction fails to match germline, which may point to a read error. V usage is TRBV7-6 and J usage is TRBJ2-7, with D possibly TRBD2 on 5 matching bases. Germline V gives CDR1 SGHVS, CDR2 FNYEAQ. This CDR3 is 13 amino acids long. The CDR3 loop reads CASSLEEGYEQYF. Here the CDR3 DNA reads TGTGCTAGCAGCTTAGAAGAGGGCTACGAGCAGTACTTC.

This clonotype appeared many times. The chain recombines TRBV12-3 or TRBV12-4 with TRBJ1-2; D possibly corresponds to TRBD1 (6 bases). Trimming stripped 5 bases from V and 4 bases from J, with 11 bases between. CDR3 size: 13 residues. CDR3 DNA sequence: TGTGCCAGCAGTAGGACAGAGACCTATGGCTACACCTTC. The encoded protein is CASSRTETYGYTF.

In DNA, the CDR3 is TGTGCCACCAGTGATTCCCCAAGGGGACAGGATGGCTACACCTTC. This encodes CATSDSPRGQDGYTF. The chain employs TRBV24-1 and TRBJ1-2; TRBD1 aligns across 8 bases. The CDR3 is 15 residues long. The V and J ends lost 2 bases and 6 bases, in that order; junction bases with no gene match: 7. Germline V gives CDR1 KGHDR, CDR2 SFDVKD.